What follows is one TCR beta chain and its context. Its specific antigen is unknown. The record has no base qualities; no much larger clone is one base away. Library method: the immunoSEQ multiplex PCR assay. In most patients, genomic DNA was isolated using the Qiagen DNeasy Blood and Tissue Kit and sent frozen to Adaptive Biotechnologies for TCR sequencing. For most patients, genomic DNA was subjected to high-throughput TCR-beta CDR3 sequencing by Adaptive Biotechnologies. As for the authors' bioinformatics: TCR sequencing data were retrieved from Adaptive's ImmunoSEQ software for 15 to 20 patients, whereas a few other patients were processed with MiXCR and VDJtools. To correct CD4 versus CD8 sorting errors, any sequence found in both subsets at a frequency ratio below 5:1 was removed. CDR3 nucleotide sequences shared between donor and recipient were removed because the origin of such sequences could not be assigned. To count as alloreactive, a clone needed at least 2-fold expansion over unstimulated cells and a minimum CFSE-low frequency of 0.002% (template counts) or 0.001% (read counts). Mappable clones were those detected in sequenced pre-transplant spleen, lymph node, or MLR CFSE-low populations of the donor or recipient. The cumulative frequency of alloreactive clones was calculated as a percentage of all sequences, weighted by copy number. Not all clones reach the TCRdb copy of this immuneACCESS table, which keeps in-frame sequences only. Checked studies attribute under half of the gap to unresolved V genes and leave the rest unexplained. The D gene and trimming were derived from the DNA, and the V and J assignments and clone size from that table. Recorded for this sample are 75,000 to 100,000 clones; 80% to 95% of them occurred a single time. Around 0.18% of the sample comes from the top ten.

This record belongs to a study of graft-versus-host responses after intestinal transplantation (dated by TCRdb to about 2021). With regard to the full study: Multivisceral, liver-intestinal, or isolated intestinal transplants were received by the recipients. Every recipient was given anti-thymocyte globulin induction, then maintenance tacrolimus and steroids for about three years. Bulk TCR-beta CDR3 sequencing was used to track graft-versus-host and host-versus-graft alloreactive T cell clones in the graft, circulation and bone marrow after intestinal transplantation. To identify alloreactive clones, pre-transplant mixed lymphocyte reaction products were sequenced and then compared with unstimulated pre-transplant donor and recipient T cells. The cohort enrolled some 25 intestinal transplant recipients including one retransplant, and 3 patients lacking pretransplant specimens were excluded. Donor T cell macrochimerism was defined as a peak of at least 4% donor T cells among recipient peripheral blood mononuclear cells. Instead of going to the commercial service, samples from a few later patients were sequenced in-house on an Illumina MiSeq and processed with MiXCR.

CDR1 is given as SEHNR and CDR2 as FQNEAQ, both from the germline V gene (reference sequence). The V end gives up 5 bases and the J end 9 bases, leaving 5 bases in the junction not matched to a gene. From its cysteine to its phenylalanine, the CDR3 spans 14 amino acids. Solely the CDR3 DNA is kept, with 42 bases framed from the first base. Results the study describes overall, beyond this receptor: In the allografts of patients with donor T cell macrochimerism, GvH to HvG T cell clonal ratios were high. Early after transplant, declines in HvG clones were associated with peak levels of circulating GvH clones. The relatively low number and heterogeneity of intestinal transplant patients limited the conclusions. GvH clones were detected in recipient bone marrow, and some appeared earlier in ileal mucosa or blood, consistent with an intestinal mucosal origin.

This specimen's time point label, per the study, means: cells obtained before transplantation from donor or recipient. CD3+CD4+ and CD3+CD8+ populations were FACS-sorted from unstimulated pre-transplant donor and recipient cells taken from spleen or lymph nodes. This specimen was unstimulated CD4+ T cells sorted from spleen or lymph node cells, taken before intestinal transplant. The source of this sequence is a human donor who received an intestinal transplant. The V gene is TRBV7-9 and the J gene is TRBJ1-6; 9 central bases correspond to TRBD1. This receptor has the CDR3 CASSRTGGTSPLHF. Here is the DNA: TGTGCCAGCAGCCGAACAGGGGGCACTTCACCCCTCCACTTT.